Shown below are 18 T cell receptor beta chains from a single sample sequenced in a study of technical replicates of blood from a few donors. Profiled with immunoSEQ multiplex PCR; TCRdb holds only in-frame clones, not every one. Of about 80,000 clones in the sample, about 91% are singletons; the top ten hold 0.3% to 0.45%. The sample consisted of T cells isolated from PBMCs. The source of these receptors is a human donor in good health.

The J gene is TRBJ1-4, the V gene TRBV5-1, with 8 bases that match TRBD1. Per the germline V gene, CDR1 is SGHRS and CDR2 is YFSETQ. This CDR3 has 18 residues. Unmatched junction bases numbered 18, after V lost 3 bases and J lost 8 bases. The CDR3 nucleotides read TGCGCCAGCAGCTACTCCTTGTTACCGGGACAGGCAAAAGAAAAACTGTTTTTT. Translating gives CASSYSLLPGQAKEKLFF. Full variable domain (remainder filled in from reference TRBV5-1 and TRBJ1-4): KAGVTQTPRYLIKTRGQQVTLSCSPISGHRSVSWYQQTPGQGLQFLFEYFSETQRNKGNFPGRFSGRQFSNSRSEMNVSTLELGDSALYLCASSYSLLPGQAKEKLFFGSGTQLSVL.

The chain joins TRBV27 to TRBJ1-2; D call uncertain. Germline CDR1 is MNHEY and CDR2 is SMNVEV (reference sequence). The CDR3 runs to 14 residues. Trimming cost V 3 bases and J 8 bases, with 16 bases left between them. In DNA, the CDR3 is TGTGCCAGCAGTTTTTCCCCGGGGTTTGGGGGCTACACCTTC. Translating gives CASSFSPGFGGYTF.

The genes are TRBV4-3 and TRBJ1-2; TRBD1 agrees at 7 bases. V lost 4 bases and J lost 6; bases outside the gene matches: 14. This CDR3 has 16 amino acids. Germline loops: CDR1 LGHNA, CDR2 YSLEER. The CDR3 DNA sequence: TGCGCCAGCAGCCCTCAAAGGGACAGCCTCTTTGATGGCTACACCTTC. Translation gives CASSPQRDSLFDGYTF.

This clone was detected only once. V is TRBV10-3 and J is TRBJ2-7; 7 nucleotides align to TRBD1. Germline lookup yields CDR1 ENHRY and CDR2 SYGVKD. CDR3 length: 12 amino acids. Germline trimming cut 7 bases from V and 5 bases from J; bases unmatched to any gene: 5. Written as DNA, the CDR3 is TGTGCCATCAAAACAGGGGACCACGAGCAGTACTTC. It translates to CAIKTGDHEQYF.

The chain employs TRBV19 and TRBJ1-5, with a tentative D call TRBD1 (5 bases). V was clipped by 8 bases and J by 7 bases, with 18 bases between them. The V gene's germline CDR1 is LNHDA and CDR2 SQIVND (reference sequence). The CDR3 extends over 14 amino acids. CDR3 coding DNA: TGTGCCAGTGAGGAGGGGCTCGTAGGGCAGCCCCAGCATTTT. It is translated as CASEEGLVGQPQHF.

V and J are TRBV6-5 and TRBJ2-7; no firm D call. Between the trimmed V and J ends, which lost 2 bases and 0 bases, there was a span of 11 bases. The CDR3 spans 15 residues. Germline CDR1 reads MNHEY; CDR2 reads SVGAGI. The CDR3 protein is CASSYLGYDSYEQYF. The CDR3 DNA follows: TGTGCCAGCAGTTACCTCGGGTACGACTCCTACGAGCAGTACTTC.

The CDR3 DNA follows: TGTGCCAGTAGTGATAGCGGGGTTTACAATGAGCAGTTCTTC. This sequence encodes CASSDSGVYNEQFF. The rearrangement joins TRBV19 to TRBJ2-1, with 8 positions matching TRBD2. The CDR3 has 14 amino acids. V trimming: 5 bases; J trimming: 4 bases; junction bases outside the gene matches: 4. Germline CDR1 is LNHDA and CDR2 is SQIVND (reference sequence).

The V and J genes are TRBV11-3 and TRBJ2-7; no clear D gene. The CDR3 covers 12 residues. Germline V gene lookup returns CDR1 SGHNT and CDR2 YENEEA. V was trimmed by 4 bases and J by 3 bases, leaving 7 bases between them. The CDR3 reads CASSSPGYEQYF. The CDR3 DNA reads TGTGCCAGCAGCTCTCCGGGCTACGAGCAGTACTTC.

This clone appeared once. The rearrangement links TRBV9 to TRBJ2-7; D ambiguous. The germline V gene has CDR1 SGDLS and CDR2 YYNGEE. The CDR3 covers 15 residues. The germline V and J ends were trimmed by 4 bases and 3 bases, with 17 bases remaining between them. CDR3 nucleotides: TGTGCCAGCAGCCCTGCCGAATCCTACTACTACGAGCAGTACTTC. Amino acid sequence: CASSPAESYYYEQYF.

The chain's CDR3 is CATALGGPYEQFF. CDR3 in DNA: TGTGCCACCGCCCTGGGGGGGCCCTATGAGCAGTTCTTC. The V call is TRBV7-3, the J call TRBJ2-1; D is perhaps TRBD2 (7 bases). The CDR3 runs 13 residues. Germline CDR1 is SGHTA and CDR2 is FQGTGA. The ends were cut back, 10 bases at V and 8 bases at J, with 18 bases in the middle.

The chain employs TRBV10-3 and TRBJ2-1; 8 nucleotides agree with TRBD1. The CDR3 consists of 15 residues. The germline gives CDR1 ENHRY, CDR2 SYGVKD. J gave up 2 bases and V 6 bases, and 6 bases lay outside the gene matches. The CDR3, as DNA: TGTGCCATCAGGACCGGGACAGGACCCTACAATGAGCAGTTCTTC. It is translated as CAIRTGTGPYNEQFF.

The chain uses TRBV9 and TRBJ2-7; 10 nucleotides match TRBD2. V dropped 2 bases and J dropped 6; count of bases not matched to a gene: 5. Per the germline V gene, CDR1 is SGDLS and CDR2 is YYNGEE. The CDR3 contains 14 residues. The CDR3 protein is CASSVLAGESEQYF. The CDR3 DNA reads TGTGCCAGCAGCGTTCTAGCGGGAGAAAGCGAGCAGTACTTC.

V is TRBV27 and J is TRBJ2-7; the D gene is possibly TRBD1 (7 bases). V dropped 0 bases and J dropped 1 base, with 13 bases sitting between them. Germline CDR1 MNHEY, CDR2 SMNVEV (reference sequence). The CDR3 contains 16 residues. The CDR3, as DNA: TGTGCCAGCAGTTTATCGCCCAGGGGGGTTTCCTACGAGCAGTACTTC. Encoded protein: CASSLSPRGVSYEQYF.

This clone was observed a handful of times. This chain connects TRBV4-1 to TRBJ1-2; D is uncertain. Per the germline V gene, CDR1 is MGHRA and CDR2 is YSYEKL. CDR3 size: 13 residues. V was clipped by 2 bases and J by 5 bases, with 9 bases between them. The CDR3: CASSQWKQYGYTF. DNA of the CDR3: TGCGCCAGCAGCCAATGGAAACAGTATGGCTACACCTTC.

The chain couples TRBV28 to TRBJ2-7, with TRBD2 identical over 11 bases. V dropped 10 bases and J dropped 5; count of bases not matched to a gene: 10. The CDR3 has 14 amino acids. The germline V gene encodes CDR1 MDHEN and CDR2 SYDVKM. This CDR3 is CATFSGRAYNEQYF. CDR3 nucleotide sequence: TGTGCCACGTTTAGCGGGAGGGCCTACAACGAGCAGTACTTC.

This sequence joins TRBV11-2 and TRBJ1-2; 9 bases agree with TRBD1. Losses at the gene ends were 0 bases for V and 7 bases for J; bases not matched to a gene: 3. The CDR3 is made up of 14 amino acids. CDR1 SGHAT and CDR2 FQNNGV come from the germline V gene. This CDR3 is CASSLEDRGFGYTF. In DNA, the CDR3 is TGTGCCAGCAGCTTAGAGGACAGGGGTTTTGGCTACACCTTC.

The rearrangement joins TRBV29-1 to TRBJ2-1, with 7 nucleotides matching TRBD2. CDR3 size: 15 residues. Germline V lookup: CDR1 SQVTM, CDR2 ANQGSEA. The V segment lost 4 bases and the J segment 6 bases; nucleotides outside the gene matches: 12. The CDR3 protein is CSVVWWRELGNEQFF. As DNA, the CDR3 is TGCAGCGTTGTATGGTGGCGGGAGCTTGGCAATGAGCAGTTCTTC.

The chain carries TRBV13 and TRBJ2-2; 10 nucleotides agree with TRBD1. The V and J ends lost 5 bases and 1 base, in that order; junction bases with no gene match: 4. This CDR3 is 16 amino acids long. Germline values: CDR1 PRHDT, CDR2 FYEKMQ (reference sequence). This chain's CDR3 is CASSPRDRGNTGELFF. CDR3 in DNA: TGTGCCAGCAGCCCCCGGGACAGGGGGAACACCGGGGAGCTGTTTTTT.